This TCR beta chain is from a study of T cells in localized non-small cell lung cancer. Study observations and caveats: Among blood samples, higher T cell density accompanied longer overall survival. Sequencing was limited to one tumor region, leaving the possibility of heterogeneity open. Uninvolved neighboring lung showed the greatest T cell clonality, exceeding tumor.

The germline gives CDR1 SGHNT, CDR2 YENEEA. Trimming took 2 bases from V and 7 from J; bases not matched to a gene: 11. There are 17 residues in the CDR3. By share of the sample, this clone is medium-sized. Its antigen is not known. The repertoire was sequenced with immunoSEQ multiplex PCR; TCRdb's copy has only in-frame clones and lacks some. The profile covers just under 1,500 clones, with 19% appearing a single time and roughly 13% taken by the ten largest. Specimen: lung tumor tissue, collected before any cancer treatment. The chain employs TRBV11-3 and TRBJ2-1, with 10 nucleotides matching TRBD2. The clonotype was recovered from a woman aged 40-70 years with stage I lung adenocarcinoma. In DNA form, the CDR3 reads TGTGCCAGCAGCTTACCTAGCGGGGGAGTAGGTGGAAATGAGCAGTTCTTC. Encoded protein: CASSLPSGGVGGNEQFF.